These 19 T cell receptor beta chains originate from one sample sequenced in a study of blood T cell repertoires in COVID-19. Libraries were prepared by immunoSEQ multiplex PCR; TCRdb keeps only in-frame clonotypes and omits some of them. The table lists 150,000 to 250,000 clones, about 90% of them singletons, with around 2.3% in the top ten. The source material was PBMCs or T cells enriched from blood (not recorded which). The receptors stem from a woman aged 30 to 39 who had recovered from COVID-19.

The chain joins TRBV7-9 to TRBJ2-7, with 9 bases identical to TRBD1. Per the germline V gene, CDR1 is SEHNR and CDR2 is FQNEAQ (reference sequence). The CDR3 contains 15 residues. The V gene end was trimmed by 5 bases and the J gene end by 5 bases; junction bases not matched to a gene: 10. The CDR3 nucleotides are TGTGCCAGCAGCCCCCCGGGACAGGGATTCGACGAGCAGTACTTC. It yields the protein CASSPPGQGFDEQYF.

The chain links TRBV19 to TRBJ1-4; D is ambiguous. The CDR3 has 14 residues. Germline values: CDR1 LNHDA, CDR2 SQIVND (reference sequence). Trimming took off 2 bases at V and 8 bases at J, with 12 bases between the two ends. The CDR3 is CASSIMSHSEKLFF. The DNA for the CDR3 is TGTGCCAGTAGTATAATGTCCCATAGCGAAAAACTGTTTTTT.

This clone was picked up one time. The chain recombines TRBV5-4 with TRBJ1-2, with D possibly being TRBD1 (5 bases). The CDR3 consists of 15 residues. Germline-derived CDR1 and CDR2 are SGHNT and YYREEE (reference sequence). Trimming pared 4 bases from V and 7 bases from J, leaving 20 bases between. CDR3 protein: CASSPHSGGESGYTF. The CDR3 DNA follows: TGTGCCAGCAGCCCACATAGCGGGGGAGAATCTGGCTACACCTTC.

Written as DNA, the CDR3 is TGTGCCAGCAGCTTCTCTGACAGGGGGGTCAATCAGCCCCAGCATTTT. This codes for CASSFSDRGVNQPQHF. This rearrangement joins TRBV7-9 to TRBJ1-5; 9 nucleotides line up with TRBD1. V was clipped by 3 bases and J by 3 bases; unmatched bases: 6. This CDR3 region has 16 residues. Germline V CDR1 and CDR2: SEHNR, FQNEAQ (reference sequence).

V and J are TRBV18 and TRBJ2-5, with D possibly matching TRBD1 (6 bases). Between the trimmed V and J ends, which lost 3 bases and 2 bases, there was a span of 13 bases. The germline gives CDR1 KGHSH, CDR2 LQKENI. This CDR3 comprises 15 residues. CDR3 sequence: CASSPVTGLQETQYF. The CDR3 DNA is TGTGCCAGCTCACCCGTTACAGGGCTTCAAGAGACCCAGTACTTC.

The chain employs TRBV3-1 (or the pseudogene TRBV3-2) and TRBJ1-1; 8 bases match TRBD1. The junction had 5 bases not matched to a gene; V was cut back by 4 bases and J by 7 bases. The CDR3 runs 13 residues. Per the germline V gene, CDR1 is LGHDT and CDR2 is YNNKEL (reference sequence). This CDR3 reads CASSRPGQGEAFF. CDR3 sequence (DNA): TGTGCCAGCAGCCGACCCGGACAGGGTGAAGCTTTCTTT.

The chain uses TRBV14 and TRBJ2-5, with a possible D match to TRBD2 (5 bases). Trimming cost V 0 bases and J 5 bases, with 13 bases left between them. The CDR3 is 15 residues long. CDR1 is SGHDN and CDR2 is FVKESK in the germline V gene. The CDR3 coding sequence is TGTGCCAGCAGCCAAGATCGAGGGTTGGACGAGACCCAGTACTTC. Amino acid sequence: CASSQDRGLDETQYF.

This chain connects TRBV19 to TRBJ1-2, with D uncertain. This CDR3 has 14 residues. V was cut by 6 bases and J by 5 bases, with 16 bases left in between. Germline V lookup: CDR1 LNHDA, CDR2 SQIVND (reference sequence). This CDR3 reads CASSPSRVAYGYTF. CDR3 nucleotides: TGTGCCAGTAGCCCGAGTCGGGTTGCGTATGGCTACACCTTC.

The J gene is TRBJ1-6, the V gene TRBV11-2, with 7 bases that match TRBD1. Germline assignment: CDR1 SGHAT and CDR2 FQNNGV. This CDR3 has 14 amino acids. Unmatched junction bases numbered 4, after V lost 2 bases and J lost 9 bases. This chain's CDR3 is CASSLNRGFSPLHF. In DNA form, the CDR3 reads TGTGCCAGCAGCTTAAACAGGGGCTTTTCACCCCTCCACTTT.

This chain links TRBV7-6 with TRBJ1-4; TRBD1 matches at 10 bases. Germline trimming cut 5 bases from V and 8 bases from J; bases unmatched to any gene: 8. The length of the CDR3 is 15 residues. Germline V gene data show CDR1 as SGHVS and CDR2 as FNYEAQ. CDR3 region: CASSPVWDRGEKLFF. CDR3 DNA: TGTGCCAGCAGCCCAGTGTGGGACAGGGGCGAAAAACTGTTTTTT.

This clone was detected many times. V gene TRBV30 combines with J gene TRBJ1-6; possible D gene TRBD1, 5 bases. V was clipped by 4 bases and J by 6 bases, with 13 bases between them. The length of the CDR3 is 14 residues. CDR1 and CDR2 from the germline V gene are GTSNPN and SVGIG (reference sequence). In nucleotides, the CDR3 is TGTGCCTGGACTGCCGGGGGGGGTAATTCACCCCTCCACTTT. This encodes CAWTAGGGNSPLHF.

V gene TRBV19 combines with J gene TRBJ1-1; unclear D gene. This CDR3 has 13 residues. Germline CDR1 LNHDA, CDR2 SQIVND (reference sequence). V shed 8 bases and J shed 4 bases, with 14 bases lying between them. This chain's CDR3 is CASGRSLSTEAFF. The CDR3, as DNA: TGTGCCAGTGGTAGGTCATTGAGCACTGAAGCTTTCTTT.

V and J are TRBV4-3 and TRBJ1-2, with 7 bases that match TRBD1. CDR1 and CDR2 (germline): LGHNA, YSLEER. The CDR3 loop spans 15 amino acids. V lost 4 bases to trimming and J lost 6 bases; unmatched junction nucleotides: 11. DNA of the CDR3: TGCGCCAGCAGCCTTTTTGAGGGACAGAGGGATGGCTACACCTTC. Its protein product is CASSLFEGQRDGYTF.

V gene TRBV18 combines with J gene TRBJ2-7, with 9 bases matching TRBD1. The CDR3 runs to 16 residues. Germline V gene lookup returns CDR1 KGHSH and CDR2 LQKENI. Germline trimming cut 4 bases from V and 2 bases from J; bases unmatched to any gene: 9. CDR3 residues: CASSHQGTGKTYEQYF. For the CDR3, the DNA is TGTGCCAGCTCACACCAAGGGACAGGGAAAACCTACGAGCAGTACTTC.

V gene TRBV5-1 combines with J gene TRBJ1-3, with 7 bases aligning to TRBD1. Trimming took 3 bases from V and 3 from J; bases not matched to a gene: 9. Looked up from germline, CDR1 is SGHRS and CDR2 is YFSETQ. The CDR3 totals 16 residues. CDR3 sequence reads: CASSSTNTGDGNTIYF. CDR3 DNA: TGCGCCAGCAGCTCTACGAACACAGGGGATGGAAACACCATATATTTT.

The CDR3 region is CASSYNRGPYNEQFF. CDR3 DNA: TGTGCCAGCAGTTACAACAGGGGCCCCTACAATGAGCAGTTCTTC. J is TRBJ2-1 and V is TRBV6-5; 7 bases line up with TRBD1. Germline assignment: CDR1 MNHEY and CDR2 SVGAGI. The CDR3 is made up of 15 amino acids. After removal of 2 bases from V and 2 bases from J, the junction contained 3 bases not matched to a gene.

This chain links TRBV29-1 with TRBJ2-5; 8 bases agree with TRBD1. Germline CDR1 and CDR2: SQVTM and ANQGSEA. The CDR3 contains 13 residues. V shed 4 bases, J shed 5 bases, and the junction held 6 bases outside the gene matches. In nucleotides, the CDR3 is TGCAGCGTTGGACAGGGGCCGAGGGAGACCCAGTACTTC. Translation gives CSVGQGPRETQYF.

A single count supports this clone. The chain couples TRBV24-1 to TRBJ2-1; 13 positions agree with TRBD2. This CDR3 comprises 18 residues. The J segment lost 7 bases and the V segment lost 0 bases, leaving 8 bases of the junction unmatched. The germline CDR1 and CDR2 sequences are KGHDR and SFDVKD. The CDR3, as DNA: TGTGCCACCAGTGATTTGCAGGGACTAGCGGGAATCCGGAATGAGCAGTTCTTC. It codes for CATSDLQGLAGIRNEQFF.

On this clone: The junction and the germline gene differ at one end; a read error may be behind it. The chain carries TRBV29-1 and TRBJ1-2; D perhaps matches TRBD1 (6 bases). The germline V gene has CDR1 SQVTM and CDR2 ANQGSEA. The CDR3 runs to 8 residues. This CDR3 reads CSVQDRHF. The CDR3, as DNA: TGCAGCGTTCAAGACAGGCACTTC.